Listed below are T cell receptor beta chains from one sample, sequenced in a study of T cells in localized non-small cell lung cancer. Generated by immunoSEQ multiplex PCR, the TCRdb table keeps only in-frame clones and is missing some. The table lists 50,000 or so clones, around 81% of them singletons. Sequencing was performed on peripheral blood, taken before any cancer treatment. The receptors stem from an older female donor with stage II squamous cell lung carcinoma. Each CDR3 is given with its conserved first and last residue. D genes are given only for firm matches. Only part of the rows carry a size: once, few, many, or a class if the clone is expanded.

j_gene | v_gene | abundance | d_gene | CDR3nt | CDR3aa
TRBJ2-3 | TRBV7-3 | once | - | TGTGCCAGCAGCTCGTTTGACAGCCGCACAGATACGCAGTATTTT | CASSSFDSRTDTQYF
TRBJ1-2 | TRBV2 | - | - | TGTGCCAGCAGTGATTTCGGGACGGATTATGGCTACACCTTC | CASSDFGTDYGYTF
TRBJ1-1 | TRBV12-5 | - | - | TGTGCTAGTGGTTTCCCGTTGTCTAGGGTGGGAAAAAACACTGAAGCTTTCTTT | CASGFPLSRVGKNTEAFF
TRBJ1-1 | TRBV7-6 | - | - | TGTGCCAGCAGCTCAGTCGTGGGGGGTAACGCTGAAGCTTTCTTT | CASSSVVGGNAEAFF
TRBJ2-3 | TRBV27 | - | - | TGTGCCAGCAGTTCAACAGGTTATGTCACAGATACGCAGTATTTT | CASSSTGYVTDTQYF
TRBJ1-2 | TRBV9 | - | TRBD1 | TGTGCCAGCTTTGGACAGGGACGGCGCTACACCTTC | CASFGQGRRYTF
TRBJ1-1 | TRBV2 | - | - | TGTGCCAGCAGCTTAAAGATGAACACTGAAGCTTTCTTT | CASSLKMNTEAFF
TRBJ1-3 | TRBV7-9 | - | - | TGTGCCAGCAGCAGAGGGGACTCTGGAAACACCATATATTTT | CASSRGDSGNTIYF
TRBJ1-2 | TRBV5-5 | - | TRBD1 | TGTGCCAGCAGCTTGGAGGGGGCGCGTGGCTACACCTTC | CASSLEGARGYTF
TRBJ2-2 | TRBV11-3 | - | TRBD2 | TGTGCCAGCAACAATCGGCTAGCGGGGCGAAACGGGGAGCTGTTTTTT | CASNNRLAGRNGELFF
TRBJ2-7 | TRBV9 | - | - | TGTGCCAGCAGCGTAGGAAGTCTAACCCACGAGCAGTACTTC | CASSVGSLTHEQYF
TRBJ1-2 | TRBV4-2 | - | - | TGTGCCAGCAGCCAAGATTTGGGGTTAGGCTACACCTTC | CASSQDLGLGYTF
TRBJ1-2 | TRBV13 | few | - | TGTGCCAGCAGCTCCCCCCGGGGCGGGCTATATGGCTACACCTTC | CASSSPRGGLYGYTF
TRBJ2-3 | TRBV6-1 | - | - | TGTGCCAGCAGTGTATACTTCGACACAGATACGCAGTATTTT | CASSVYFDTDTQYF
TRBJ1-2 | TRBV6-1 | - | - | TGTGCCAGCAGTGAATACGCGTCGGCCCTAAACTATGGCTACACCTTC | CASSEYASALNYGYTF
TRBJ1-1 | TRBV27 | once | TRBD1 | TGTGCCAGCAGTTTATCCGGGACAGGGCTACCGAACACTGAAGCTTTCTTT | CASSLSGTGLPNTEAFF
TRBJ2-7 | TRBV2 | - | - | TGTGCCAGCAGTGAGCCGGGGGCCTACACCTACGAGCAGTACTTC | CASSEPGAYTYEQYF
TRBJ2-7 | TRBV5-1 | - | TRBD2 | TGCGCCAGCAGCCAAGATGGCGGGGGGGCCTACGAGCAGTACTTC | CASSQDGGGAYEQYF
TRBJ1-6 | TRBV18 | - | - | TGTGCCAGCTCACCCGAGGGAACCTATAATTCACCCCTCCACTTT | CASSPEGTYNSPLHF
TRBJ2-1 | TRBV6-4 | - | - | TGTGCCAGCAGTGACTCGAACGGTGGGTACAATGAGCAGTTCTTC | CASSDSNGGYNEQFF
TRBJ1-4 | TRBV5-1 | - | TRBD1 | TGCGCCAGCAGCTTGGTCGGACAGGTGAATGAAAAACTGTTTTTT | CASSLVGQVNEKLFF
TRBJ1-2 | TRBV14 | few | - | TGTGCCAGCAGCCTACGCAGGGGCCCCGCCGACGGCTACACCTTC | CASSLRRGPADGYTF
TRBJ1-4 | TRBV5-1 | - | TRBD1 | TGCGCCAGCAGCCCATCCGGGACAGTGATTAATGAAAAACTGTTTTTT | CASSPSGTVINEKLFF
TRBJ2-1 | TRBV5-1 | - | TRBD2 | TGCGCCAGCAGCTTGGCGCGGGGGGACGGTAACTATGAGCAGTTCTTC | CASSLARGDGNYEQFF
TRBJ1-2 | TRBV2 | - | TRBD1 | TGTGCCAGCAGTTGGGACAGCTCATATGGCTACACCTTC | CASSWDSSYGYTF
TRBJ1-1 | TRBV6-4 | - | TRBD1 | TGTGCCAGCAGTGACGGGACAGGGAGCGCTGAAGCTTTCTTT | CASSDGTGSAEAFF
TRBJ1-1 | TRBV19 | - | TRBD1 | TGTGCCAGTAGCCTCTCCGGGACAGGGACGAACACTGAAGCTTTCTTT | CASSLSGTGTNTEAFF
TRBJ2-1 | TRBV2 | once | - | TGTGCCAGCATACCCGACGGGAGACGGAGGACCAATGAGCAGTTCTTC | CASIPDGRRRTNEQFF
TRBJ2-5 | TRBV5-8 | - | TRBD1 | TGTGCCAGCAGCCCTGGACAGGGAACCCAAGAGACCCAGTACTTC | CASSPGQGTQETQYF
TRBJ2-7 | TRBV20-1 | - | - | TGCAGTGCTAGAAGGGGGTACGAGCAGTACTTC | CSARRGYEQYF
TRBJ1-5 | TRBV30 | once | TRBD1 | TGTGCCTGGAGCCCGGGACAGGGTAGTCAGCCCCAGCATTTT | CAWSPGQGSQPQHF
TRBJ1-2 | TRBV7-2 | - | - | TGTGCCAGCAGCTTAGGAGGGGCCGGGCCTCTTTATGGCTACACCTTC | CASSLGGAGPLYGYTF
TRBJ1-5 | TRBV5-5 | - | TRBD1 | TGTGCCAGCAGCTTCCTGCCGGGACAGTATAGCAATCAGCCCCAGCATTTT | CASSFLPGQYSNQPQHF
TRBJ1-3 | TRBV5-1 | - | - | TGCGCCAGCAGCTTCGGGAGCTCTGGAAACACCATATATTTT | CASSFGSSGNTIYF
TRBJ1-1 | TRBV5-8 | - | TRBD1 | TGTGCCAGCAGCCCGGGGACAGGGGTGGACACTGAAGCTTTCTTT | CASSPGTGVDTEAFF
TRBJ2-3 | TRBV5-1 | - | - | TGCGCCAGCAGTGTTGGGGGCTCCCCAGATACGCAGTATTTT | CASSVGGSPDTQYF
TRBJ1-2 | TRBV9 | - | TRBD1 | TGTGCCAGCAGCGGACAGGGCCTCTATGGCTACACCTTC | CASSGQGLYGYTF
TRBJ1-3 | TRBV20-1 | - | - | TGCAGTGGAAGGCTCGGAAACACCATATATTTT | CSGRLGNTIYF
TRBJ1-2 | TRBV9 | - | TRBD1 | TGTGCCAGCAGCACGGGACAGGTGCTGGGCTACACCTTC | CASSTGQVLGYTF
TRBJ2-1 | TRBV7-9 | - | - | TGTGCCAGCAGCTCCACAGGGTCTAATTACAATGAGCAGTTCTTC | CASSSTGSNYNEQFF
TRBJ1-2 | TRBV30 | - | - | TGTGCCTGGATGGCAGGGGCTTTCTATGGCTACACCTTC | CAWMAGAFYGYTF
TRBJ1-2 | TRBV29-1 | - | TRBD1 | TGCAGCGTTGCTACAGGGGTCGTTCCCTACACCTTC | CSVATGVVPYTF
TRBJ2-3 | TRBV5-1 | - | - | TGCGCCAGCAGCTTGGCCCCTAGCTACTCAGATACGCAGTATTTT | CASSLAPSYSDTQYF
TRBJ1-2 | TRBV11-2 | - | TRBD1 | TGTGCCAGCAGCTCCGGGACAGCTTATGGCTACACCTTC | CASSSGTAYGYTF
TRBJ2-5 | TRBV5-1 | - | TRBD1 | TGCGCCAGCAGCTTGCGGACAGGGATATTTGAGACCCAGTACTTC | CASSLRTGIFETQYF
TRBJ1-5 | TRBV4-1 | - | - | TGCGCCAGCAGCGGGGACTCTGCGGGCAATCAGCCCCAGCATTTT | CASSGDSAGNQPQHF